A single sample gave rise to the 20 T cell receptor beta chains below, sequenced in a study of beta chain features in type 1 diabetes. The whole isolated RNA underwent reverse transcription, so sequencing captured expressed TCRB transcripts. Sequenced by immunoSEQ multiplex PCR; TCRdb stores in-frame clones only, minus some. The sample contains 30,000 to 45,000 clones, about 65% of which appear only once. The sequencing sample was made of Tregs from blood. These receptors originate from a woman aged 25 to 39 in good health.

This clone was counted only a few times. The chain has TRBV9 and TRBJ2-1; 10 positions agree with TRBD2. V was clipped by 0 bases and J by 0 bases; unmatched bases: 6. Germline V CDR1 and CDR2: SGDLS, YYNGEE. The CDR3 covers 18 residues. CDR3 nucleotides: TGTGCCAGCAGCGTAGACGCTAGCGGGAGATCCTCCTACAATGAGCAGTTCTTC. Its protein product is CASSVDASGRSSYNEQFF.

Of note for this clone: Other DNA variants within this sample encode the same CDR3. The chain couples TRBV5-6 to TRBJ2-5; D is unclear. CDR1 and CDR2 from the germline V gene are SGHDT and YYEEEE. Trimming left V 2 bases short and J 5 bases short, with 13 bases between. CDR3 length: 14 amino acids. CDR3 DNA sequence: TGTGCCAGCAGCTTCCGGAGAACTTGGGAGACCCAGTACTTC. Amino acids: CASSFRRTWETQYF. The full variable domain, in which reference TRBV5-6 and TRBJ2-5 provide the parts outside the CDR3, is DAGVTQSPTHLIKTRGQQVTLRCSPKSGHDTVSWYQQALGQGPQFIFQYYEEEERQRGNFPDRFSGHQFPNYSSELNVNALLLGDSALYLCASSFRRTWETQYFGPGTRLLVL.

This clone occurred once. The chain carries TRBV5-4 and TRBJ2-3; the D gene is possibly TRBD2 (5 bases). Trimming shortened V by 0 bases and J by 4 bases, and 9 bases separated the two germline ends. The CDR3 has 14 amino acids. Looked up from germline, CDR1 is SGHNT and CDR2 is YYREEE (reference sequence). This chain's CDR3 is CASSLGGGSDTQYF. The CDR3 DNA reads as TGTGCCAGCAGCTTGGGTGGAGGTTCAGATACGCAGTATTTT.

The chain joins TRBV18 to TRBJ1-2; unclear D gene. The V gene's germline CDR1 is KGHSH and CDR2 LQKENI. The V end was cut by 3 bases, the J end by 7 bases, with 21 bases between. The CDR3 is 16 amino acids. The CDR3 DNA reads as TGTGCCAGCTCACCGGCGCGCGGGGTCGTACCGCGTGGCTACACCTTC. This translates into CASSPARGVVPRGYTF.

The V and J genes are TRBV9 and TRBJ2-3, with D perhaps TRBD1 (6 bases). CDR3 length equals 14 residues. The V end lost 2 bases, the J end lost 8 bases, and 15 bases lay between the germline ends. The germline V gene encodes CDR1 SGDLS and CDR2 YYNGEE. The CDR3 is CASSVNRVGRTQYF. DNA for the CDR3: TGTGCCAGCAGCGTGAACAGGGTTGGACGTACGCAGTATTTT.

Here the CDR3 DNA reads TGTGCCAGCAGCCCCCGAGCGGGATGGGCCGGGGAGCTGTTTTTT. Translation: CASSPRAGWAGELFF. This rearrangement joins TRBV7-3 to TRBJ2-2, with 7 bases identical to TRBD2. V lost 5 bases to trimming and J lost 6 bases; unmatched junction nucleotides: 9. The CDR3 contains 15 residues. CDR1 is SGHTA, CDR2 FQGTGA, per germline. The whole variable domain, filled in from reference TRBV7-3 and TRBJ2-2, reads GAGVSQTPSNKVTEKGKYVELRCDPISGHTALYWYRQSLGQGPEFLIYFQGTGAADDSGLPNDRFFAVRPEGSVSTLKIQRTERGDSAVYLCASSPRAGWAGELFFGEGSRLTVL.

This chain links TRBV5-4 with TRBJ1-2; 7 bases align to TRBD1. With V trimmed by 4 bases and J by 2 bases, 5 bases remained unmatched. CDR1 and CDR2 from the germline V gene are SGHNT and YYREEE (reference sequence). The CDR3 has 14 residues. Here the CDR3 reads CASSQGQRNYGYTF. The CDR3 bases are TGTGCCAGCAGCCAGGGACAGCGGAACTATGGCTACACCTTC.

CDR3 coding DNA: TGTGCCAGCAGCTTAGTCAGCTCTGGGGCCAACGTCCTGACTTTC. Translated, it gives CASSLVSSGANVLTF. The chain couples TRBV7-3 to TRBJ2-6; D is unresolved. The CDR3 contains 15 residues. V was trimmed by 2 bases and J by 0 bases, leaving 5 bases between them. CDR1 is SGHTA, CDR2 FQGTGA, per germline.

V is TRBV5-4 and J is TRBJ2-7, with 7 bases fitting TRBD2. The CDR3 loop spans 13 amino acids. Germline values: CDR1 SGHNT, CDR2 YYREEE (reference sequence). V trimming: 5 bases; J trimming: 2 bases; junction bases outside the gene matches: 4. The CDR3: CASSNRGAYEQYF. The CDR3 bases are TGTGCCAGCAGTAACCGGGGGGCCTACGAGCAGTACTTC.

V usage is TRBV4-2 and J usage is TRBJ1-6; 9 positions match TRBD1. The CDR3 is made up of 16 amino acids. Per the germline V gene, CDR1 is LGHNA and CDR2 is YNFKEQ. Unmatched junction bases numbered 6, after V lost 3 bases and J lost 6 bases. CDR3 bases: TGTGCCAGCAGCCACGTACAGGGGGCAGTTAATTCACCCCTCCACTTT. This sequence encodes CASSHVQGAVNSPLHF.

The chain combines TRBV4-3 with TRBJ1-1; 8 bases align to TRBD1. The CDR3 is 18 residues long. Per germline, CDR1 LGHNA and CDR2 YSLEER. V gave up 4 bases and J gave up 3 bases; unmatched junction bases: 16. CDR3 loop: CASSPQKPNRGYDTEAFF. CDR3 nucleotide sequence: TGCGCCAGCAGCCCTCAAAAACCAAACAGGGGGTATGACACTGAAGCTTTCTTT.

The rearrangement uses TRBV15 and TRBJ2-5, with D possibly being TRBD2 (5 bases). The CDR3 extends over 15 amino acids. Germline-derived CDR1 and CDR2 are LNHNV and YYDKDF (reference sequence). Trimming removed 0 bases at V and 2 bases at J, with 10 bases between. CDR3 in amino acids: CATSRDGGSQETQYF. The CDR3 DNA sequence: TGTGCCACCAGCAGAGATGGCGGGTCTCAAGAGACCCAGTACTTC. Filled out from reference TRBV15 and TRBJ2-5, the complete variable domain reads DAMVIQNPRYQVTQFGKPVTLSCSQTLNHNVMYWYQQKSSQAPKLLFHYYDKDFNNEADTPDNFQSRRPNTSFCFLDIRSPGLGDTAMYLCATSRDGGSQETQYFGPGTRLLVL.

This chain uses TRBV7-2 with TRBJ2-3; 14 bases are a match to TRBD2. Germline loops: CDR1 SGHTA, CDR2 FQGNSA. The CDR3 totals 17 residues. V was pared by 2 bases and J by 6 bases, with 7 bases of the junction left unmatched. The CDR3 coding sequence is TGTGCCAGCAGCTTATCGACTAGCGGGAGGGCCATGGATACGCAGTATTTT. It yields the protein CASSLSTSGRAMDTQYF.

V and J are TRBV5-1 and TRBJ2-5; 7 bases are shared with TRBD2. The V gene end was trimmed by 4 bases and the J gene end by 9 bases; junction bases not matched to a gene: 9. The CDR3 length is 13 residues. Germline CDR1 SGHRS, CDR2 YFSETQ. CDR3 nucleotide sequence: TGCGCCAGCAGCGAGGGTCACGCGGGGGCCCAGTACTTC. It yields the protein CASSEGHAGAQYF.

This rearrangement joins TRBV29-1 to TRBJ2-5; 8 nucleotides line up with TRBD1. V lost 7 bases, J lost 2 bases, and 9 bases stayed unmatched. The germline V gene has CDR1 SQVTM and CDR2 ANQGSEA. The CDR3 totals 14 residues. The CDR3 region is CSAADRVGQETQYF. In nucleotides, the CDR3 is TGCAGCGCCGCGGACAGGGTAGGGCAAGAGACCCAGTACTTC.

The chain uses TRBV7-9 and TRBJ2-7, with TRBD1 matching 8 bases. CDR1 and CDR2 (germline): SEHNR, FQNEAQ (reference sequence). J was trimmed by 2 bases and V by 5 bases; bases with no gene match: 11. This CDR3 comprises 16 residues. CDR3 nucleotides: TGTGCCAGCAGCCCAGCTCAGGGGGCGGCCGCCTACGAGCAGTACTTC. This codes for CASSPAQGAAAYEQYF.

The V gene is TRBV7-3, the J gene TRBJ2-7; D not resolved. The germline V and J ends were trimmed by 3 bases and 3 bases, with 9 bases remaining between them. CDR1 SGHTA and CDR2 FQGTGA come from the germline V gene. The CDR3 contains 13 residues. CDR3 in amino acids: CASSLKQDYEQYF. The CDR3 region has the DNA TGTGCCAGCAGCTTGAAGCAGGACTACGAGCAGTACTTC.

This clone is medium-sized within its sample. V and J are TRBV19 and TRBJ1-2; 7 bases line up with TRBD1. The length of the CDR3 is 17 residues. Trimming cost V 0 bases and J 4 bases; bases outside gene matches: 11. The V gene's germline CDR1 is LNHDA and CDR2 SQIVND (reference sequence). CDR3 loop: CASSIDGDGQVSYGYTF. The CDR3 DNA reads as TGTGCCAGTAGTATAGACGGAGATGGACAGGTGTCCTATGGCTACACCTTC.

This clone turned up a few times. The V gene is TRBV29-1, the J gene TRBJ2-7; D may be TRBD1 (6 bases). The CDR3 length is 12 residues. Between the trimmed V and J ends, which lost 7 bases and 4 bases, there was a span of 14 bases. Looked up from germline, CDR1 is SQVTM and CDR2 is ANQGSEA. The CDR3 DNA follows: TGCAGCGCCGGGACACCACCTTACGAGCAGTACTTC. This translates into CSAGTPPYEQYF.

The rearrangement joins TRBV2 to TRBJ2-7, with 7 nucleotides matching TRBD2. Germline trimming cut 5 bases from V and 2 bases from J; bases unmatched to any gene: 6. The germline V gene encodes CDR1 SNHLY and CDR2 FYNNEI. The CDR3 extends over 14 amino acids. CDR3 sequence: CASSLAGATYEQYF. The DNA of the CDR3 is TGTGCCAGCAGTTTGGCGGGAGCGACCTACGAGCAGTACTTC.